Below, one T cell receptor (beta chain) is given with its context. Its antigen is unknown. Here immunoSEQ multiplex PCR was the method, and the copy in TCRdb shows in-frame clones only, minus some. The sample lists tens of thousands of clones; approximately 82% were seen once. The CDR3 runs 14 residues. V shed 5 bases and J shed 0 bases, with 10 bases lying between them. Germline V CDR1 and CDR2: LNHDA, SQIVND (reference sequence). The entry originates in a study of a mutant IDH1 vaccine in newly diagnosed glioma. Study details: Treated patients comprised around 62% males and around 38% females, mean age around 40 years. Before enrollment, patients got radiotherapy alone, temozolomide alone, or mostly the combination. Overall study findings and caveats: Seemingly, pseudoprogression had no relation to changes in the top peripheral T cell clonotypes. Detectable vaccine-induced immune responses arose in about 93% of patients.

Time point meaning: baseline, week 1 (first vaccination visit). Treatment denoted: pre-vaccination baseline after standard-of-care therapy. This rearrangement joins TRBV19 to TRBJ1-1; D not resolved. The sequence came from a woman aged 18-29 years with glioma. Some clones in this sample may be carry-over from other donors' samples. The material was peripheral blood mononuclear cells (PBMCs), obtained from a glioma patient treated with radiotherapy, temozolomide or both. The CDR3 region is CASSPTLMNTEAFF. In DNA, the CDR3 is TGTGCCAGTAGTCCCACACTCATGAACACTGAAGCTTTCTTT.